This T cell receptor (beta chain) was captured by sequencing in a study of blood T cell repertoires in COVID-19. Study at large: PBMCs, B-cell-depleted T cells, or T cells provided the cDNA or gDNA that made up the material.

The ends were cut back, 3 bases at V and 9 bases at J, with 15 bases in the middle. Germline CDR1 and CDR2: WSHSY and SAAADI. The CDR3 spans 15 residues. The protocol was immunoSEQ multiplex PCR, while the TCRdb copy is restricted to in-frame clones and leaves out a portion. The table records around 100,000 clones, approximately 90% of them present only once. This chain joins TRBV10-2 and TRBJ1-6, with no clear D. The sequence derives from a human donor with active COVID-19. The donor label of this sample is uncertain. The specimen was peripheral blood. Here the CDR3 DNA reads TGCGCCAGCAGTGAAAGTCCCGGTGGTTCTTCACCCCTCCACTTT. This sequence encodes CASSESPGGSSPLHF.